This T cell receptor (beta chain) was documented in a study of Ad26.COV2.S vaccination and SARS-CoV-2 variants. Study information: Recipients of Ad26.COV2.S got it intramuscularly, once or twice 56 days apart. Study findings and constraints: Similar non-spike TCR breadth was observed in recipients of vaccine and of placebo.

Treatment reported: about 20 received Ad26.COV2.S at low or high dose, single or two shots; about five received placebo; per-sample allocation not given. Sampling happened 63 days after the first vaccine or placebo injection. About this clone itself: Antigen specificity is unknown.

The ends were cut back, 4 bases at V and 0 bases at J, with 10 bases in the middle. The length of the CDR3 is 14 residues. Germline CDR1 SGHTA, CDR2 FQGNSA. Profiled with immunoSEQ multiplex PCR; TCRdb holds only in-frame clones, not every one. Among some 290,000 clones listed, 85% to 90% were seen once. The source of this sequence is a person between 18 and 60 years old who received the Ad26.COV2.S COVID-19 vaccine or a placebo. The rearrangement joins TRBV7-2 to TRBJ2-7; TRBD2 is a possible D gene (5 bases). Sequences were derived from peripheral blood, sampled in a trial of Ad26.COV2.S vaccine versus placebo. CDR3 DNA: TGTGCCAGCAGCTCGACCGGGATCTCCTACGAGCAGTACTTC. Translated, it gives CASSSTGISYEQYF.